This passage covers 32 T cell receptor beta chains from one sample sequenced in a study of blood T cell repertoires in COVID-19. This table comes from immunoSEQ multiplex PCR, and its TCRdb copy is limited to in-frame clones, with some not included. The table records approximately 240,000 clones, roughly 90% of them present only once. Sequencing input: PBMCs or T cells enriched from blood (not recorded which). These receptors were obtained from a woman aged 30 to 39 with acute COVID-19.

This clone was counted once. The J gene is TRBJ1-5, the V gene TRBV7-6; 7 bases fit TRBD1. The junction had 5 bases not matched to a gene; V was cut back by 0 bases and J by 9 bases. This CDR3 spans 14 amino acids. The germline CDR1 and CDR2 sequences are SGHVS and FNYEAQ. This CDR3 is CASSLARQGWPQHF. CDR3 DNA: TGTGCCAGCAGCTTAGCCCGACAGGGCTGGCCCCAGCATTTT. Looking up the rest from reference TRBV7-6 and TRBJ1-5 gives the full variable domain: GAGVSQSPRYKVTKRGQDVALRCDPISGHVSLYWYRQALGQGPEFLTYFNYEAQQDKSGLPNDRFSAERPEGSISTLTIQRTEQRDSAMYRCASSLARQGWPQHFGDGTRLSIL.

This clone was found once. The chain uses TRBV9 and TRBJ1-1, with TRBD1 matching 7 bases. With V trimmed by 3 bases and J by 8 bases, 7 bases remained unmatched. Germline V gene sequence: CDR1 SGDLS, CDR2 YYNGEE. The CDR3 runs to 13 residues. CDR3 loop: CASSALRDSEAFF. CDR3 coding DNA: TGTGCCAGCAGCGCCCTCCGGGACAGCGAAGCTTTCTTT.

This chain uses TRBV19 with TRBJ1-1; D ambiguous. Looked up from germline, CDR1 is LNHDA and CDR2 is SQIVND (reference sequence). The CDR3 runs to 13 residues. With 7 bases removed from V and 0 bases from J, the gap between germline ends came to 9 bases. CDR3 in DNA: TGTGCCAGTAACGGCAGGCTGAACACTGAAGCTTTCTTT. Translating it yields CASNGRLNTEAFF.

The chain joins TRBV15 to TRBJ1-4; a possible D gene is TRBD1 (5 bases). CDR3 length: 14 residues. V was trimmed by 2 bases and J by 7 bases, leaving 11 bases between them. Germline lookup yields CDR1 LNHNV and CDR2 YYDKDF (reference sequence). CDR3 in amino acids: CATSRSGTGEKLFF. The CDR3 DNA is TGTGCCACCAGCAGATCTGGGACTGGTGAAAAACTGTTTTTT.

The genes are TRBV6-5 and TRBJ1-2; D may be TRBD1 (5 bases). Trimming shortened V by 7 bases and J by 4 bases, and 19 bases separated the two germline ends. The CDR3 is 15 amino acids. Germline V gene data show CDR1 as MNHEY and CDR2 as SVGAGI. This CDR3 is CASMMGGAGVYGYTF. DNA of the CDR3: TGTGCCAGCATGATGGGTGGGGCGGGGGTCTATGGCTACACCTTC.

The rearrangement joins TRBV28 to TRBJ1-4, with D unclear. The CDR3 is made up of 12 amino acids. Germline V gene sequence: CDR1 MDHEN, CDR2 SYDVKM. Trimming removed 10 bases from V and 2 bases from J, with 8 bases in between. This CDR3 reads CATWATNEKLFF. The CDR3 DNA reads TGTGCCACGTGGGCGACTAATGAAAAACTGTTTTTT.

This chain links TRBV5-6 with TRBJ2-1; weak D call: TRBD1 (6 bases). Germline assignment: CDR1 SGHDT and CDR2 YYEEEE. The CDR3 is 15 amino acids. V dropped 3 bases and J dropped 4 bases, with 14 bases sitting between them. CDR3 in DNA: TGTGCCAGCAGCTACAGGGTCAAGGCGTACAATGAGCAGTTCTTC. Translating it yields CASSYRVKAYNEQFF.

This clone was picked up one time. The gene calls are TRBV15 and TRBJ2-3, with 7 bases lining up with TRBD2. Germline V gene lookup returns CDR1 LNHNV and CDR2 YYDKDF (reference sequence). Germline trimming cut 5 bases from V and 9 bases from J; bases unmatched to any gene: 11. This CDR3 has 14 amino acids. In DNA form, the CDR3 reads TGTGCCACCAGCGGGAGGGACGACGTGGACACGCAGTATTTT. It is translated as CATSGRDDVDTQYF.

This chain's CDR3 is CASSAEDRDGYTF. Here the CDR3 DNA reads TGTGCCAGTAGTGCTGAGGACAGGGATGGCTACACCTTC. The chain combines TRBV19 with TRBJ1-2; 8 bases match TRBD1. Germline V gives CDR1 LNHDA, CDR2 SQIVND (reference sequence). V gave up 5 bases and J gave up 6 bases; unmatched junction bases: 5. This CDR3 comprises 13 residues.

The rearrangement uses TRBV5-4 and TRBJ1-4; TRBD1 aligns across 7 bases. This CDR3 has 15 residues. Germline CDR1 and CDR2: SGHNT and YYREEE (reference sequence). Germline trimming cut 0 bases from V and 7 bases from J; bases unmatched to any gene: 6. The CDR3 spells CASSLAGQGVEKLFF. The CDR3 coding sequence is TGTGCCAGCAGCTTGGCTGGGCAGGGGGTTGAAAAACTGTTTTTT.

The chain carries TRBV7-2 and TRBJ2-3, with 9 bases lining up with TRBD1. Per germline, CDR1 SGHTA and CDR2 FQGNSA. With 2 bases clipped from V and 1 base from J, the junction kept 10 bases outside the gene matches. This CDR3 has 18 residues. The CDR3 sequence: CASSLNSYRGLGTDTQYF. DNA for the CDR3: TGTGCCAGCAGCTTAAATTCCTACAGGGGGCTTGGCACAGATACGCAGTATTTT.

This clone was counted a few times. This specimen includes other DNA sequences encoding the same CDR3. V is TRBV7-8 and J is TRBJ1-1; D remains ambiguous. The CDR3 spans 15 residues. The V gene's germline CDR1 is SGHVS and CDR2 FQNEAQ. Trimming stripped 0 bases from V and 1 base from J, with 9 bases between. Here the CDR3 reads CASSLAPGQNTEAFF. CDR3 bases: TGTGCCAGCAGCTTAGCTCCGGGTCAGAACACTGAAGCTTTCTTT.

A single count supports this clone. The chain joins TRBV9 to TRBJ1-6; D ambiguous. This CDR3 is built from 13 residues. The V gene lost 0 bases and the J gene lost 10 bases, with 8 bases spanning the gap. The germline V gene has CDR1 SGDLS and CDR2 YYNGEE. CDR3 protein: CASSVETLSPLHF. For the CDR3, the DNA is TGTGCCAGCAGCGTAGAGACACTCTCACCCCTCCACTTT.

In this sample, this clone turned up once. This rearrangement joins TRBV5-1 to TRBJ2-6, with D possibly being TRBD2 (7 bases). V lost 1 base and J lost 0, with 17 bases in between. This CDR3 is built from 19 residues. Germline loops: CDR1 SGHRS, CDR2 YFSETQ. CDR3 DNA: TGCGCCAGCAGCTTGCTACTAGCGAGGGACAACTCTGGGGCCAACGTCCTGACTTTC. Protein product: CASSLLLARDNSGANVLTF.

The chain recombines TRBV2 with TRBJ2-5; 11 bases line up with TRBD2. J was trimmed by 2 bases and V by 6 bases; bases with no gene match: 8. This CDR3 region has 16 residues. The germline V gene encodes CDR1 SNHLY and CDR2 FYNNEI. The CDR3 DNA reads TGTGCCAGCAGCGCCCTCGGGACTAGCGGTCAAGAGACCCAGTACTTC. It specifies CASSALGTSGQETQYF.

The chain employs TRBV7-6 and TRBJ1-6; TRBD1 matches at 9 bases. The germline CDR1 and CDR2 sequences are SGHVS and FNYEAQ. V dropped 3 bases and J dropped 7; count of bases not matched to a gene: 13. The length of the CDR3 is 18 residues. The CDR3 DNA reads as TGTGCCAGCAGCTTGCATACTACCACAGGGGGCTTAAATTCACCCCTCCACTTT. This sequence encodes CASSLHTTTGGLNSPLHF.

The sample holds a few counts of this clone. For the CDR3, the DNA is TGTGCCAGCAGCCAAGTAAATCCGGGCGAGCAGTACTTC. Translating gives CASSQVNPGEQYF. The V and J genes are TRBV3-1 (or the pseudogene TRBV3-2) and TRBJ2-7, with D uncertain. Per germline, CDR1 LGHDT and CDR2 YNNKEL (reference sequence). CDR3 length equals 13 residues. V lost 1 base and J lost 6, with 10 bases in between.

The chain recombines TRBV2 with TRBJ1-1; D may be TRBD1 (5 bases). From germline, CDR1 is SNHLY and CDR2 FYNNEI. V gave up 6 bases and J gave up 0 bases, with 14 bases separating them. The CDR3 loop spans 15 amino acids. CDR3: CASRFVGGMNTEAFF. The CDR3 DNA is TGTGCCAGCAGGTTTGTCGGGGGTATGAACACTGAAGCTTTCTTT.

This clone appeared many times. V and J are TRBV6-1 and TRBJ1-2; D possibly corresponds to TRBD1 (5 bases). Germline V gene data show CDR1 as MNHNS and CDR2 as SASEGT. Trimming removed 0 bases from V and 8 bases from J, with 13 bases in between. This CDR3 contains 14 residues. CDR3 nucleotide sequence: TGTGCCAGCAGTGAAGCGGGCAGGGAGGCGGGCTACACCTTC. Translation gives CASSEAGREAGYTF.

This clone was seen just once. V and J are TRBV5-1 and TRBJ2-3; perhaps TRBD2 as D (5 bases). In germline, CDR1 is SGHRS, CDR2 YFSETQ. Trimming shortened V by 1 base and J by 5 bases, and 14 bases separated the two germline ends. The CDR3 contains 15 residues. CDR3 amino acids: CASSLQRGRVDTQYF. CDR3 DNA sequence: TGCGCCAGCAGCTTGCAACGAGGGAGAGTAGATACGCAGTATTTT.

V is TRBV27 and J is TRBJ1-2; D may be TRBD1 (6 bases). This CDR3 spans 15 amino acids. Per germline, CDR1 MNHEY and CDR2 SMNVEV (reference sequence). V shed 6 bases and J shed 4 bases, with 18 bases lying between them. CDR3 sequence reads: CASRPQGLDSYGYTF. For the CDR3, the DNA is TGTGCCAGCAGACCCCAGGGGTTAGATAGCTATGGCTACACCTTC.

This chain joins TRBV2 and TRBJ2-7; TRBD2 agrees at 9 bases. Germline V CDR1 and CDR2: SNHLY, FYNNEI. The junction had 2 bases not matched to a gene; V was cut back by 2 bases and J by 3 bases. This CDR3 comprises 14 residues. Written as DNA, the CDR3 is TGTGCCAGCAGTGAATTAGCGGGAGACTACGAGCAGTACTTC. This encodes CASSELAGDYEQYF.

The V gene is TRBV30, the J gene TRBJ2-5, with TRBD2 identical over 13 bases. The germline CDR1 and CDR2 sequences are GTSNPN and SVGIG (reference sequence). The V gene end was trimmed by 0 bases and the J gene end by 13 bases; junction bases not matched to a gene: 5. This CDR3 contains 13 residues. This chain's CDR3 is CAWSVRTSGGWYF. Written as DNA, the CDR3 is TGTGCCTGGAGTGTACGGACTAGCGGGGGATGGTACTTC.

V is TRBV7-8 and J is TRBJ1-5, with D possibly TRBD1 on 6 matching bases. Trimming stripped 5 bases from V and 7 bases from J, with 15 bases between. CDR1 SGHVS and CDR2 FQNEAQ come from the germline V gene. The CDR3 sequence is 14 residues long. In nucleotides, the CDR3 is TGTGCCAGCAGCCGAGGGCAGGGGAACCAGCCCCAGCATTTT. This encodes CASSRGQGNQPQHF.

The rearrangement uses TRBV6-5 and TRBJ2-7; TRBD1 might be the D (5 bases). V lost 3 bases and J 6 bases, leaving 15 bases between the germline ends. Germline CDR1 and CDR2: MNHEY and SVGAGI. The CDR3 consists of 14 residues. CDR3 DNA sequence: TGTGCCAGCAGTTATTCCGACAGTTCAACCGAGCAGTACTTC. Protein: CASSYSDSSTEQYF.

V usage is TRBV7-3 and J usage is TRBJ2-1, with 7 bases lining up with TRBD2. CDR1 SGHTA and CDR2 FQGTGA come from the germline V gene. V lost 3 bases and J lost 8; bases outside the gene matches: 4. The CDR3 has 13 residues. CDR3 nucleotides: TGTGCCAGCAGCTTCAGACTAGCTGATGAGCAGTTCTTC. Amino acids: CASSFRLADEQFF.

The chain recombines TRBV5-5 with TRBJ1-1; 11 bases align to TRBD1. Per germline, CDR1 SGHKS and CDR2 YYEKEE (reference sequence). The CDR3 is 15 amino acids. V dropped 4 bases and J dropped 4; count of bases not matched to a gene: 6. In DNA form, the CDR3 reads TGTGCCAGCAGCACCAGAGGGACAGGGGGCACTGAAGCTTTCTTT. Its protein product is CASSTRGTGGTEAFF.

The chain joins TRBV5-4 to TRBJ1-2; possibly TRBD1 for D (6 bases). The CDR3 covers 15 residues. Germline lookup yields CDR1 SGHNT and CDR2 YYREEE (reference sequence). V shed 4 bases and J shed 5 bases, with 18 bases lying between them. This chain's CDR3 is CASSSAGAGRYGYTF. For the CDR3, the DNA is TGTGCCAGCAGCAGTGCAGGGGCAGGTAGATATGGCTACACCTTC.

This chain uses TRBV3-1 (or the pseudogene TRBV3-2) with TRBJ2-7; tentatively, D is TRBD2 (5 bases). Germline loops: CDR1 LGHDT, CDR2 YNNKEL (reference sequence). V was clipped by 2 bases and J by 3 bases, with 11 bases between them. The CDR3 loop spans 14 amino acids. This chain's CDR3 is CASSQIHGDYEQYF. CDR3 DNA: TGTGCCAGCAGCCAAATCCACGGGGACTACGAGCAGTACTTC.

The chain uses TRBV5-1 and TRBJ1-1, with D possibly TRBD1 on 5 matching bases. Between the trimmed V and J ends, which lost 3 bases and 2 bases, there was a span of 17 bases. This CDR3 contains 16 residues. From germline, CDR1 is SGHRS and CDR2 YFSETQ. The chain's CDR3 is CASSSPGGGINTEAFF. Written as DNA, the CDR3 is TGCGCCAGCAGCTCGCCGGGGGGAGGCATCAACACTGAAGCTTTCTTT.

The chain combines TRBV2 with TRBJ1-1; TRBD1 aligns across 7 bases. The CDR3 totals 14 residues. V gave up 7 bases and J gave up 2 bases; unmatched junction bases: 7. Looked up from germline, CDR1 is SNHLY and CDR2 is FYNNEI. The CDR3 region is CASTINRGNTEAFF. The CDR3 DNA reads TGTGCCAGCACCATCAACAGGGGAAACACTGAAGCTTTCTTT.

DNA for the CDR3: TGTGCTAGTGTTAAGGACAAAACTAACTATGGCTACACCTTC. This codes for CASVKDKTNYGYTF. V gene TRBV12-5 combines with J gene TRBJ1-2; possibly TRBD1 for D (5 bases). Germline assignment: CDR1 LGHNT and CDR2 FRNRAP. The CDR3 covers 14 residues. V lost 7 bases and J 0 bases, leaving 12 bases between the germline ends. The variable domain in full, with the rest retrieved from reference TRBV12-5 and TRBJ1-2, is DARVTQTPRHKVTEMGQEVTMRCQPILGHNTVFWYRQTMMQGLELLAYFRNRAPLDDSGMPKDRFSAEMPDATLATLKIQPSEPRDSAVYFCASVKDKTNYGYTFGSGTRLTVV.